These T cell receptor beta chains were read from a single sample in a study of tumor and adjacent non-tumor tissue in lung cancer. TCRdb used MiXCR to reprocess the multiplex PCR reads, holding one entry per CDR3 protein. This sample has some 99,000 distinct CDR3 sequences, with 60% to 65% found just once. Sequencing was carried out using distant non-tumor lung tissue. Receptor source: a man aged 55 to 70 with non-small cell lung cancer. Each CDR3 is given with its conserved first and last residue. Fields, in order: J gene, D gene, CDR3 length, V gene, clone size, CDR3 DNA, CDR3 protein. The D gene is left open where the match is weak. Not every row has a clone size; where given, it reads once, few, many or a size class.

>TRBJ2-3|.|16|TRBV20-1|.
TGCAGTGGAGGACCGGGAGTTAGCGGAGGCACAGATACGCAGTATTTT
CSGGPGVSGGTDTQYF
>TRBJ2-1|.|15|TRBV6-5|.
TGTGCCAGCAGACCCCTAGTGGGAGCCATGGTTGAGCAGTTCTTC
CASRPLVGAMVEQFF
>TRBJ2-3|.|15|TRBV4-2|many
TGTGCCAGCAGCCAAGATTATGGGATAAGGGATACGCAGTATTTT
CASSQDYGIRDTQYF
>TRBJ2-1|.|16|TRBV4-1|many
TGCGCCAGCAGCCAAGATTTAGACAGACCCTACAATGAGCAGTTCTTC
CASSQDLDRPYNEQFF
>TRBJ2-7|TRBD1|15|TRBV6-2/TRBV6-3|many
TGTGCCAGCAGCTCACAGGGGTGGGATTCCTACGAGCAGTACTTC
CASSSQGWDSYEQYF
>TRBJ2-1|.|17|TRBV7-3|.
TGTGCCAGCAGCCCAGGACAGAGGGGATACTCCTACAATGAGCAGTTCTTC
CASSPGQRGYSYNEQFF
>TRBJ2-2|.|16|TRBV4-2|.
TGTGCCAGCAGCCCTTCCATAGCTTTGAACACCGGGGAGCTGTTTTTT
CASSPSIALNTGELFF
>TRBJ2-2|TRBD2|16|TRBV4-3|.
TGCGCCAGCAACCAAGAGGGGACTATTAACACCGGGGAGCAGTTTTTT
CASNQEGTINTGEQFF
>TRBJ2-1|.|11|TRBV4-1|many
TGCGCCAGCAGCCAAGAGAATGAGCAGTTCTTC
CASSQENEQFF
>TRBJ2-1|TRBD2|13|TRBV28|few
TGTGCCAGCATGCGGGAGTTAGGCAATGAGCAGTTCTTC
CASMRELGNEQFF
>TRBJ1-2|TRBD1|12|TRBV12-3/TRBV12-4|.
TGTGCCGGCAGCCCCGACAGGGTTGGTTACACCTTC
CAGSPDRVGYTF